The sequence of this T cell receptor (beta chain) was determined in a study of regulatory T cells in long-lasting Graves disease. Specified time point: newly diagnosed GD, antithyroid drugs for less than 3 months. RNA extracted from PBMCs served as the sequencing template. Arm-PCR of CDR3 regions and iRepertoire HTBI primers were used to build TCR beta libraries. MiXCR, applied by TCRdb to the multiplex PCR reads, yields one record per CDR3 protein. This sample has 400,000 to 650,000 distinct CDR3 sequences, with about 15% found just once. The CDR3 contains 15 residues. The ends were cut back, 2 bases at V and 6 bases at J, with 14 bases in the middle. CDR1 is MNHEY and CDR2 is SVGEGT in the germline V gene. This same sample was also taken into another study, of T cells in Graves' hyperthyroidism and ophthalmopathy.

The sequenced sample was peripheral blood mononuclear cells (PBMCs), obtained at new diagnosis, from a patient treated with antithyroid drugs. The chain carries TRBV6-2 or TRBV6-3 and TRBJ1-3; perhaps TRBD1 as D (5 bases). This receptor was obtained from a woman aged 40 to 65 with Graves disease. DNA for the CDR3: TGTGCCAGCAGTTACGGGGCGAGGGACGAAAACACCATATATTTT. Its translation is CASSYGARDENTIYF.